This TCR beta chain was sequenced during a study of cytomegalovirus exposure and HLA in healthy donors. Overall study: In an early release, HLA-typed donors contributed 90 million or so unique TCR sequences.

Findings of the study overall: In an earlier analysis, productive rearrangement rates for most beta V segments clustered near 87% or 30%.

Comment on this clone: The target antigen is unknown.

The CDR3 runs to 15 residues. The ends were cut back, 5 bases at V and 0 bases at J, with 11 bases in the middle. Germline V lookup: CDR1 MNHEY, CDR2 SMNVEV (reference sequence). The PCR had 60 Vbeta and 13 Jbeta primers. The assay was immunoSEQ multiplex PCR, and TCRdb's table has in-frame clones only and misses some. The data show more than 90,000 clones, under 80% seen once. The clonotype comes from a man aged 35-49 years in good health and CMV-seropositive. The chain links TRBV27 to TRBJ2-1; the D is unclear. The sequencing sample was made of PBMCs. CDR3 protein: CASSHQRGSYNEQFF. The CDR3 DNA reads as TGTGCCAGCAGTCACCAGCGAGGCTCCTACAATGAGCAGTTCTTC.